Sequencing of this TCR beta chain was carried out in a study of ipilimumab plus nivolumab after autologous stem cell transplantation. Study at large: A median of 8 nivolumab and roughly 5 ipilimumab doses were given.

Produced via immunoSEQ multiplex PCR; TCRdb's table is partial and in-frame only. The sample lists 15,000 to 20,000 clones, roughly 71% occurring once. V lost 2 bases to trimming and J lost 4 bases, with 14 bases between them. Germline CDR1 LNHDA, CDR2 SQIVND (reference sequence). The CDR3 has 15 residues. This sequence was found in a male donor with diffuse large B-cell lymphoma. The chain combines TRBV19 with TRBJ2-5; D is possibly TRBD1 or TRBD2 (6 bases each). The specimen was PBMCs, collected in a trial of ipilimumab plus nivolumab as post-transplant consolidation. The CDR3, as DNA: TGTGCCAGTAGTATAAGAGGGGGAGGAGGAGAGACCCAGTACTTC. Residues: CASSIRGGGGETQYF.